A selection of T cell receptor beta chains follows, all from one sample in a study of tumor and adjacent non-tumor tissue in lung cancer. TCRdb ran MiXCR on the multiplex PCR reads and lists one entry per CDR3 protein. This sample yields roughly 200,000 distinct CDR3 sequences, of which approximately 74% are seen a single time; approximately 25% belongs to the top ten. The sequencing sample was made of lung tumor tissue. Receptor source: a man aged 55 to 69 with non-small cell lung cancer. Both conserved end residues are part of each CDR3. A D gene is named only where the DNA matches it firmly. Clone sizes are given selectively: once, few, many, or a class where the clone is expanded.

clone_size j_call v_call d_call cdr3_aa cdr3_nt
NA TRBJ2-3 TRBV20-1 TRBD1 CSAREQGQGVDTQYF TGCAGTGCTAGAGAACAGGGACAGGGGGTAGATACGCAGTATTTT
NA TRBJ1-6 TRBV12-3/TRBV12-4 NA CASSFVGSPLRF TGTGCCAGCAGTTTCGTAGGGTCACCCCTCCGCTTT
NA TRBJ2-7 TRBV6-5 TRBD1 CATTPRTGHIYEQYF TGTGCCACCACACCTAGGACAGGACATATCTACGAGCAGTACTTC
NA TRBJ1-4 TRBV4-2 NA CASGQEFVAGDEKLFF TGTGCCAGTGGCCAAGAATTTGTGGCAGGGGATGAAAAACTGTTTTTT
NA TRBJ2-7 TRBV5-1 NA CASKPGIDYDQYF TGCGCCAGCAAGCCGGGGATCGACTACGATCAGTACTTC
NA TRBJ1-3 TRBV20-1 TRBD1 CSAPGQGKGNTTYF TGCAGTGCCCCGGGACAGGGGAAGGGAAACACCACATATTTT
once TRBJ1-5 TRBV2 NA CASRKDSSIMPQHF TGTGCCAGCAGGAAGGACAGCTCGATCATGCCCCAGCATTTT
few TRBJ1-4 TRBV5-4 TRBD1 CASSSSGQGAKKLFF TGTGCCAGCAGCTCCTCGGGACAGGGGGCGAAAAAACTGTTTTTT
NA TRBJ1-4 TRBV10-3 NA CAIGVSGPTNEKLFF TGTGCCATCGGGGTTTCGGGCCCAACTAATGAAAAACTGTTTTTT
NA TRBJ2-7 TRBV20-1 NA CSARDQARALPEQYF TGCAGTGCTAGAGATCAGGCCAGGGCGCTCCCCGAGCAGTACTTT
NA TRBJ2-3 TRBV12-3/TRBV12-4 NA CASSLGGHSNQPQYF TGTGCCAGCAGTTTGGGGGGGCATAGCAATCAGCCCCAGTATTTT
NA TRBJ2-5 TRBV6-9 NA CASIPLRGQKTKTQYF TGTGCCAGCATTCCCCTCCGGGGCCAAAAAACAAAGACCCAGTATTTC
NA TRBJ2-1 TRBV4-3 NA CASSPEGASDGGSSYNKQFF TGCGCCAGCAGCCCGGAGGGGGCCTCCGACGGGGGGAGCTCATACAATAAGCAGTTCTTC
NA TRBJ2-1 TRBV29-1 NA CSLDFSEGPLRFF TGCAGCCTGGACTTTTCGGAGGGCCCTTTACGATTCTTC
NA TRBJ2-2 TRBV20-1 TRBD1 CSVSRGTANTGELFF TGCAGTGTTAGTAGGGGGACAGCGAACACCGGGGAGCTGTTTTTT
NA TRBJ2-1 TRBV20-1 TRBD1 CSARAGDRAPNEQFF TGCAGTGCTAGAGCTGGGGACAGGGCCCCCAATGAGCAGTTCTTC
many TRBJ1-2 TRBV30 NA CAWSPRGAYGYTF TGTGCCTGGAGTCCGAGGGGAGCCTATGGCTACACCTTC
NA TRBJ2-7 TRBV5-4 TRBD2 CASSLVAGGREQYF TGTGCCAGCAGCTTGGTAGCGGGGGGGCGAGAGCAGTACTTC
few TRBJ2-5 TRBV4-1 TRBD2 CASSRLAVKQETQYF TGCGCCAGCAGCCGACTAGCGGTTAAACAAGAGACCCAGTACTTC
NA TRBJ1-2 TRBV4-3 NA CASSQVDGGPGYTF TGCGCCAGCAGCCAGGTTGACGGGGGGCCTGGCTACACCTTC
NA TRBJ2-2 TRBV11-2 NA CASRRPELSTGELFF TGTGCCAGCAGGAGACCGGAACTCAGCACCGGGGAGCTGTTTTTC
many TRBJ1-1 TRBV29-1 NA CSVGDTPGTEAFF TGCAGCGTTGGGGACACCCCGGGCACTGAAGCTTTCTTT
NA TRBJ2-6 TRBV4-3 NA CANSQEAVSGANVSTF TGCGCCAACAGTCAAGAGGCGGTGTCTGGAGCCAACGTCTCGACTTTC
NA TRBJ2-5 TRBV11-1 NA CASSLGRAGQETQYF TGTGCCAGCAGTTTGGGACGGGCGGGCCAAGAGACCCAGTACTTC
NA TRBJ2-4 TRBV6-6 NA CASSLSVEGVAKNIQYF TGTGCCAGCAGTTTGAGCGTGGAGGGGGTAGCCAAAAACATTCAGTACTTC
NA TRBJ2-7 TRBV12-3/TRBV12-4 NA CASRGSLEGVPYCPWYF TGTGCCAGCAGAGGTAGTTTGGAGGGGGTCCCTTACTGCCCGTGGTACTTC
NA TRBJ2-1 TRBV11-3 NA CVSSPLIFGYNEQFF TGTGTCAGCAGCCCCCTGATTTTCGGGTACAATGAGCAATTCTTC
NA TRBJ2-6 TRBV20-1 TRBD2 CIARGEGRAGANVLTF TGCATTGCTAGGGGAGAGGGGAGGGCTGGGGCCAACGTCCTGACTTTC
NA TRBJ1-2 TRBV7-9 NA CASSDLKGYTF TGTGCCAGCAGCGATCTAAAAGGCTACACCTTC
NA TRBJ1-6 TRBV7-9 NA CASSRGREQNSPLHF TGTGCCAGCAGTCGCGGGAGAGAACAGAATTCACCCCTCCACTTT
once TRBJ2-5 TRBV7-8 TRBD2 CASSLGGLAEKETQHF TGTGCCAGCAGCCTAGGGGGACTAGCGGAAAAAGAGACCCAGCACTTC
NA TRBJ1-5 TRBV12-3/TRBV12-4 NA CASSVGGTTQHF TGTGCCAGCAGCGTAGGGGGAACCACCCAGCATTTT
NA TRBJ1-2 TRBV29-1 NA CSVGGLQGPNNYGYTF TGCAGCGTTGGAGGCTTACAGGGACCGAATAACTATGGCTACACCTTC
NA TRBJ1-4 TRBV7-8 NA CASSLGGPNEKLFF TGTGCCAGCAGCTTGGGGGGACCTAATGAAAAACTGTTTTTT
NA TRBJ1-4 TRBV4-2 TRBD1 CASSQPNRDRNWPPLEKLFF TGTGCCAGCAGCCAACCAAACCGGGACAGGAACTGGCCTCCCCTTGAGAAACTGTTTTTT
NA TRBJ2-5 TRBV6-1 NA CASRKTVGVGQETQYF TGTGCCAGCAGGAAAACCGTCGGGGTGGGCCAAGAGACCCAGTACTTC
many TRBJ2-3 TRBV5-4 NA CASSLDPSTDTQYF TGTGCCAGCAGCTTGGATCCGAGCACAGATACGCAGTATTTT
NA TRBJ2-3 TRBV20-1 NA CSDSPLTLSTDTQYF TGCAGTGATAGCCCGCTCACTTTATCCACAGATACGCAGTATTTT
many TRBJ2-1 TRBV20-1 TRBD2 CSASGTSVYNEQFF TGCAGTGCCTCCGGGACTAGCGTTTACAATGAGCAGTTCTTC
NA TRBJ2-7 TRBV11-1 NA CASSVGVFSWSSYEQYF TGTGCCAGCAGCGTAGGAGTCTTTAGCTGGAGCTCCTACGAGCAGTACTTC
many TRBJ2-2 TRBV20-1 NA CSARAMGVSTGELFF TGCAGTGCTAGAGCGATGGGGGTTAGCACCGGGGAGCTGTTTTTT
NA TRBJ2-7 TRBV20-1 NA CSANRVADSSYEQYF TGCAGTGCTAATAGGGTTGCGGACAGCTCCTACGAGCAGTACTTC
NA TRBJ2-1 TRBV11-3 TRBD2 CGSSPLGTSANKQFF TGTGGCAGCAGTCCTCTTGGGACTAGCGCAAATAAGCAGTTCTTC
many TRBJ2-1 TRBV11-3 TRBD1 CASSLFGQGANEQFF TGTGCCAGCAGCTTGTTTGGACAGGGGGCCAATGAGCAGTTCTTC
NA TRBJ1-5 TRBV5-6 NA CASSLGGTYSNQPQHF TGTGCCAGCAGCTTGGGCGGGACCTATAGCAATCAGCCCCAGCATTTT
NA TRBJ2-5 TRBV11-3 TRBD2 CTISLGVRGEETQYF TGTACCATCAGCTTAGGGGTGCGGGGGGAAGAGACCCAGTACTTC
NA TRBJ2-3 TRBV20-1 NA CSARPRTTSRADTQYF TGCAGTGCTAGACCAAGGACAACGTCTCGGGCAGATACGCAGTATTTT
NA TRBJ2-1 TRBV20-1 TRBD2 CSIRPGGTSAGEQFF TGCAGTATTAGACCCGGGGGGACTAGCGCGGGTGAGCAGTTCTTC
NA TRBJ2-3 TRBV20-1 NA CSARDGRGQDTQYF TGCAGTGCTAGAGATGGGAGGGGGCAAGATACGCAGTATTTT
NA TRBJ2-3 TRBV12-3/TRBV12-4 NA CASSFEQFIDTQYF TGTGCCAGCAGTTTCGAGCAGTTTATCGATACGCAGTATTTT
NA TRBJ1-5 TRBV19 NA CASSIPSGQPQHF TGTGCCAGTAGTATCCCATCTGGGCAGCCCCAGCATTTT